The rows below give T cell receptor beta chains drawn from one sample of a study of T cells in Graves' hyperthyroidism and ophthalmopathy. Via MiXCR, TCRdb re-called the multiplex PCR reads, giving one row per CDR3 protein. The sample contains approximately 300,000 distinct CDR3 sequences, around a sixth of which appear only once. Sequencing input: blood. These receptors were collected from a man aged 25-40 years with Graves' hyperthyroidism. The CDR3 runs from the conserved cysteine through the conserved F or W. Each record gives: D gene, J gene, V gene, clone size, CDR3 DNA, CDR3 protein. The D gene is left open where the match is weak. The size of a clone is reported for some rows only, either as once, few or many, or as a class for expanded clones.

TRBD1,TRBJ1-1,TRBV9,-,TGTGCCAGCAGCCGGACAGGGGGATACATGAACACTGAAGCTTTCTTT,CASSRTGGYMNTEAFF
-,TRBJ1-2,TRBV12-3/TRBV12-4,many,TGTGCCAGCAGTTTCGTAGGATCCTATGGCTACACCTTC,CASSFVGSYGYTF
-,TRBJ2-3,TRBV7-2,many,TGTGCCAGCAGCTTTCAACCCGGAGGGGCAGATACGCAGTATTTT,CASSFQPGGADTQYF
TRBD1,TRBJ1-5,TRBV28,-,TGTGCCAGCAGGAACAGACAGGGTCGGCAGCCCCAGCATTTT,CASRNRQGRQPQHF
TRBD1,TRBJ2-3,TRBV20-1,few,TGCAGTGCCCACCCTTACGACAGGGGGGGTAGGGCAGATACGCAGTATTTT,CSAHPYDRGGRADTQYF
-,TRBJ2-5,TRBV27,many,TGTGCCAGCAGTCCTAAATCGGGCCAAGAGACCCAGTACTTC,CASSPKSGQETQYF
-,TRBJ2-5,TRBV5-8,many,TGTGCCACCACACACAGGCTGGTGGAGACCCAGTACTTC,CATTHRLVETQYF
-,TRBJ2-2,TRBV6-2/TRBV6-3,few,TGTGCCAGCAGCCTCGGGTTGGGAACGAACACCGGGGAGCTGTTTTTT,CASSLGLGTNTGELFF
-,TRBJ2-5,TRBV9,-,TGTGCCAGCAGCGTAGTGGACAGAGAGACCCAGTACTTC,CASSVVDRETQYF
-,TRBJ2-1,TRBV12-3/TRBV12-4,many,TGTGCCAGCAGTTTGGGCAGGAGGTCCTACAATGAGCAGTTCTTC,CASSLGRRSYNEQFF
TRBD1,TRBJ1-2,TRBV27,many,TGTGCCAGCAGTTCGCCAGGGGGCGGTGGCTACACCTTC,CASSSPGGGGYTF
-,TRBJ1-2,TRBV3-1,many,TGTGCCAGCAGCGGACGGTCAACAGGGAACAGGGGCTACACCTTC,CASSGRSTGNRGYTF
TRBD1,TRBJ2-7,TRBV2,many,TGTGCCAGCAGTCCGAGGGGGACAGGGACCTACGAGCAGTACTTC,CASSPRGTGTYEQYF
-,TRBJ2-7,TRBV28,many,TGTGCCAGTCCCGGCCGGGGAGGTTCCTACGAGCAGTACTTC,CASPGRGGSYEQYF
TRBD2,TRBJ2-7,TRBV13,many,TGTGCCAGCAGCTTAGGCCGGCGCGGGAGGAGGTACGAGCAGTACTTC,CASSLGRRGRRYEQYF
-,TRBJ2-5,TRBV12-3/TRBV12-4,-,TGTGCCAGCAGTTTAGAGGACAGCAACTTTAACCAAGAGACCCAGTACTTC,CASSLEDSNFNQETQYF
-,TRBJ2-3,TRBV6-2/TRBV6-3,many,TGTGCCAGCACCTCCGTTGGGTGGGATACGCAGTATTTT,CASTSVGWDTQYF
TRBD2,TRBJ2-7,TRBV5-1,few,TGCGCCAGCAGCTTGGAGTTAGCGGGAGGGCTCGACGAGCAGTACTTC,CASSLELAGGLDEQYF
-,TRBJ1-2,TRBV10-1,-,TGCGCCAGCAGTCCGGTTCGGGACTATGGCTACACCTTC,CASSPVRDYGYTF
-,TRBJ2-2,TRBV7-9,once,TGTGCCAGCAGTCCCCCCGGACCCCTGAACACCGGGGAGCTGTTTTTT,CASSPPGPLNTGELFF
-,TRBJ1-4,TRBV12-3/TRBV12-4,-,TGTACCGGCAGGGACGACAGGACAACTAATGAAAAACTGTTTTTT,CTGRDDRTTNEKLFF
-,TRBJ2-1,TRBV7-3,many,TGTGCCAGCTCCCCAGGGGCGCGGGGAGGTGAGCAGTTCTTC,CASSPGARGGEQFF
-,TRBJ1-1,TRBV19,many,TGTGCCACCCAAGACGGCCTCGAGAACACTGAAGCTTTCTTT,CATQDGLENTEAFF
-,TRBJ1-3,TRBV28,few,TGTGCCAGCAGTTACCTTGGGGAAGGAAACACCATATATTTT,CASSYLGEGNTIYF
-,TRBJ1-2,TRBV7-2,many,TGTGCCAGCAGCTATAACAGGGATGCAGATGGCTACACCTTC,CASSYNRDADGYTF
TRBD2,TRBJ2-1,TRBV28,-,TGTGCCAGCAGCTCACCATCTAGCGGGAGGGACAATGAGCAGTTCTTC,CASSSPSSGRDNEQFF
-,TRBJ1-1,TRBV7-6,many,TGTGCCAGCAGCTTAGCGCGTTCAGGGCTAATGAACACTGAAGCTTTCTTT,CASSLARSGLMNTEAFF
-,TRBJ2-7,TRBV7-2,many,TGTGCCAGCAGCCCAAGACATAGCAGATCCTACGAGCAGTACTTC,CASSPRHSRSYEQYF
-,TRBJ1-6,TRBV30,-,TGTGCCTGGAGTTCACGACAGAATTCACCCCTCCACTTT,CAWSSRQNSPLHF
-,TRBJ2-2,TRBV12-3/TRBV12-4,many,TGTGCCAGCAGTCCGACTGGGGACGCCGGGGAGCTGTTTTTT,CASSPTGDAGELFF
-,TRBJ2-1,TRBV2,many,TGTGCCAGCAGTGACTCGGGCAGACACAATGAGCAGTTCTTC,CASSDSGRHNEQFF
-,TRBJ2-5,TRBV6-1,-,TGTGCCACGGCTGGCGGGCGGGCCTTGGAGACCCAGTACTTC,CATAGGRALETQYF
TRBD2,TRBJ2-3,TRBV27,many,TGTGCCACCAGCGGGGATTCGGGTGATACGCAGTATTTT,CATSGDSGDTQYF
-,TRBJ2-2,TRBV27,few,TGTGCCAGCAGTTGGAAAGGGATCGCCGGGGAGCTGTTTTTT,CASSWKGIAGELFF
TRBD1,TRBJ2-1,TRBV7-2,many,TGTGCCAGCAGCCTAGACAGGGGGTTGGTCGAGCAGTTCTTC,CASSLDRGLVEQFF
TRBD1,TRBJ2-2,TRBV11-2,-,TGTGCCAGCAGCATCACTGGGACAGGAGACGACAACCCTCTAACCGGGGAGCTGTTTTTT,CASSITGTGDDNPLTGELFF
-,TRBJ1-2,TRBV7-9,few,TGTGCCAGCAGCCCCGGGGGGCCCGGCTACACCTTC,CASSPGGPGYTF
-,TRBJ2-3,TRBV5-5,many,TGTGCCAGCAGCTTGTTCCAGACTAGCACAGATACGCAGTATTTT,CASSLFQTSTDTQYF
-,TRBJ2-7,TRBV5-1,-,TGCGCCAGCAGCTCGGACGGTAGATCCTACGAGCAGTACTTC,CASSSDGRSYEQYF
-,TRBJ1-4,TRBV4-1,few,TGCGCCAGCAGCCAAGATAGTCGGGGGGTGGAAAAACTGTTTTTT,CASSQDSRGVEKLFF
TRBD1,TRBJ2-1,TRBV20-1,-,TGCAGTGCTAAACAGGGGGCCTATGAGCAGTTCTTC,CSAKQGAYEQFF
TRBD1,TRBJ2-3,TRBV20-1,many,TGCAGTGCAGGGCAGGGGGCAGATACGCAGTATTTT,CSAGQGADTQYF
-,TRBJ2-5,TRBV5-1,many,TGCGCCAGCAGCTTGGATCATTCGACCCAAGAGACCCAGTACTTC,CASSLDHSTQETQYF
-,TRBJ2-7,TRBV28,-,TGTGCCAGCAGTCTCCACACTCAGGTCGCGCCCTACGAGCAGTACTTC,CASSLHTQVAPYEQYF
TRBD1,TRBJ2-4,TRBV6-2/TRBV6-3,few,TGTGCCAGCAGGCCGACAGGGGCCAAAAACATTCAGTACTTC,CASRPTGAKNIQYF
TRBD1,TRBJ2-7,TRBV4-1,few,TGCGCCAGCAGCCCCCACCGGACAGGGGGCTTTGGTGACGAGCAGTACTTC,CASSPHRTGGFGDEQYF
TRBD1,TRBJ2-2,TRBV19,few,TGTGCCAGTAGTATGGCAGGGGGCTACGGGGAGCTGTTTTTT,CASSMAGGYGELFF
-,TRBJ1-5,TRBV6-1,many,TGTGCCACCTGCCAGCGACACACCGATTACAATCAGCCCCAGCATTTT,CATCQRHTDYNQPQHF
TRBD1,TRBJ1-4,TRBV19,few,TGTGCCAGTAACGTGGACAGGGATGGAAAACTGTTTTTT,CASNVDRDGKLFF
-,TRBJ2-7,TRBV5-6,-,TGTGCCAGCAGCTTGACAACGGGGGTGAACGAGCAGTACTTC,CASSLTTGVNEQYF
-,TRBJ2-1,TRBV5-5,-,TGTGCCAGCAACCCTGTAGGAGCCGGCCCTCCCAATGAGCAGTTCTTC,CASNPVGAGPPNEQFF
-,TRBJ1-6,TRBV15,many,TGTGCCACCAGCAGTAGGCGGGGCAAGACGTCCTATAATTCACCCCTCCACTTT,CATSSRRGKTSYNSPLHF
-,TRBJ2-7,TRBV12-3/TRBV12-4,many,TGTGCCAGCAGCCAGCAGACCCTCTACGAGCAGTACTTC,CASSQQTLYEQYF
-,TRBJ2-7,TRBV7-9,many,TGTGCCAGCAGCTTGGGACGGATTGTCGAGAACGAGCAGTACTTC,CASSLGRIVENEQYF
-,TRBJ1-2,TRBV14,-,TGTGCCAGCAGCCAAGAGGCACACCTCTATGGCTACACCTTC,CASSQEAHLYGYTF
TRBD1,TRBJ2-5,TRBV7-9,few,TGTGCCAGCAGTCGAATTAACAGGGGTGAGACCCAGTACTTC,CASSRINRGETQYF
-,TRBJ2-3,TRBV29-1,many,TGCAGCGCCTTGGGTATCAGAGTCGGCACAGATACGCAGTATTTT,CSALGIRVGTDTQYF
-,TRBJ1-6,TRBV3-1,many,TGTGCCAGCAGCATCGGGAGTTATAATTCACCCCTCCACTTT,CASSIGSYNSPLHF